A single sample is the source of the 21 T cell receptor beta chains below, sequenced in a study of T-cell memory formation after mild COVID-19 (dated by TCRdb to the early 2020s). The library relied on 5' RACE. TCRdb shows the sequencer as Illumina NovaSeq 6000. TCRdb trimmed the raw reads at Q25, called clones with MiXCR and kept productive beta chains. Identical CDR3 proteins give one entry, which carries the most common genes and DNA. The sample profile shows about 350,000 distinct CDR3 sequences; roughly 13% of them were found once. The biggest ten clones account for approximately 22% of the sample. Sequences were obtained from PBMCs or a T cell subset sorted from them (not recorded which). Every receptor here comes from a man between 18 and 35 years old who had mild COVID-19 (a few samples of this study predate the infection). The sample titles of this study are shuffled in the database, so cell type and time point are left out; the donor was told from shared clones.

In regard to this clonotype: A junction end diverges from the germline sequence, so it may reflect a read error. V is TRBV12-5 and J is TRBJ2-7; D is unresolved. Germline CDR1 LGHNT, CDR2 FRNRAP. The CDR3 consists of 14 residues. CDR3 in amino acids: CATGLTNDAYEQYF. The CDR3 coding sequence is TGTGCTACTGGTTTGACGAACGATGCCTACGAGCAGTACTTC. The full variable domain, completed using reference TRBV12-5 and TRBJ2-7, is DARVTQTPRHKVTEMGQEVTMRCQPILGHNTVFWYRQTMMQGLELLAYFRNRAPLDDSGMPKDRFSAEMPDATLATLKIQPSEPRDSAVYFCATGLTNDAYEQYFGPGTRLTVT.

The chain employs TRBV6-6 and TRBJ1-3, with D maybe TRBD1 (5 bases). CDR1 MNHNY and CDR2 SVGAGI come from the germline V gene (reference sequence). Trimming removed 4 bases at V and 0 bases at J, with 10 bases between. This CDR3 is built from 15 residues. CDR3 protein: CASSSGLNSGNTIYF. CDR3 nucleotides: TGTGCCAGCAGTTCGGGACTGAACTCTGGAAACACCATATATTTT.

The rearrangement links TRBV5-6 to TRBJ2-3, with D tentatively TRBD1 (6 bases). Trimming removed 3 bases from V and 4 bases from J, with 12 bases in between. Germline V gene data show CDR1 as SGHDT and CDR2 as YYEEEE. The CDR3 consists of 14 residues. The CDR3: CASSSSGESDTQYF. The CDR3 bases are TGTGCCAGCAGCTCCTCAGGGGAATCAGATACGCAGTATTTT.

This clonotype was seen a few times. The chain uses TRBV4-3 and TRBJ2-5; TRBD2 agrees at 14 bases. Germline CDR1 reads LGHNA; CDR2 reads YSLEER. This CDR3 is built from 16 residues. The junction had 2 bases not matched to a gene; V was cut back by 1 base and J by 4 bases. The CDR3 reads CASSQGLAGGRETQYF. As DNA, the CDR3 is TGCGCCAGCAGCCAAGGACTAGCGGGGGGGCGAGAGACCCAGTACTTC.

The gene calls are TRBV5-1 and TRBJ2-5; 10 bases agree with TRBD2. CDR1 is SGHRS and CDR2 is YFSETQ in the germline V gene. V lost 4 bases to trimming and J lost 4 bases; unmatched junction nucleotides: 4. The CDR3 loop spans 14 amino acids. CDR3 region: CASSDSSGGETQYF. The CDR3 region has the DNA TGCGCCAGCAGCGACTCTAGCGGGGGAGAGACCCAGTACTTC.

The chain combines TRBV5-1 with TRBJ2-7; TRBD1 might be the D (6 bases). Per germline, CDR1 SGHRS and CDR2 YFSETQ. This CDR3 comprises 11 residues. Trimming took off 6 bases at V and 4 bases at J, with 8 bases between the two ends. The CDR3 here is CASKGEYEQYF. For the CDR3, the DNA is TGCGCCAGCAAGGGGGAGTACGAGCAGTACTTC.

This clonotype was observed at least ten times. J is TRBJ2-3 and V is TRBV7-2, with TRBD2 matching over 8 bases. Trimming cost V 3 bases and J 1 base; bases outside gene matches: 12. Germline V CDR1 and CDR2: SGHTA, FQGNSA. The CDR3 totals 18 residues. The CDR3 nucleotides read TGTGCCAGCAGCTTCGGTCGAGAGCGGGGGCCGGGCACAGATACGCAGTATTTT. Translation gives CASSFGRERGPGTDTQYF.

V and J are TRBV6-2 or TRBV6-3 and TRBJ2-7; D perhaps matches TRBD1 (6 bases). The germline V and J ends were trimmed by 7 bases and 2 bases, with 18 bases remaining between them. The CDR3 consists of 15 residues. Germline V gene sequence: CDR1 MNHEY, CDR2 SVGEGT. The CDR3 sequence is CASNPHRDIPYEQYF. The CDR3, as DNA: TGTGCCAGCAACCCTCACCGGGACATCCCCTACGAGCAGTACTTC.

There are a few counts of this clonotype. The chain is built from TRBV7-3 and TRBJ2-7; unclear D gene. The CDR3 length is 13 residues. The V end lost 2 bases, the J end lost 5 bases, and 10 bases lay between the germline ends. Per germline, CDR1 SGHTA and CDR2 FQGTGA. The CDR3 nucleotides read TGTGCCAGCAGCTTATCCTCAGGCCACGAGCAGTACGTC. Its translation: CASSLSSGHEQYV.

The chain links TRBV20-1 to TRBJ2-7, with TRBD1 matching over 8 bases. V lost 2 bases, J lost 3 bases, and 6 bases stayed unmatched. Germline V gene sequence: CDR1 DFQATT, CDR2 SNEGSKA (reference sequence). The CDR3 has 14 residues. DNA of the CDR3: TGCAGTGCTAGATCGACAGACAGGGGCTACGAGCAGTACTTC. It is translated as CSARSTDRGYEQYF.

J is TRBJ2-1 and V is TRBV7-2; a weak D match, TRBD1 (6 bases). Trimming left V 1 base short and J 6 bases short, with 10 bases between. The CDR3 is made up of 14 amino acids. The germline CDR1 and CDR2 sequences are SGHTA and FQGNSA. The CDR3 spells CASSLGLGGNEQFF. The CDR3 coding sequence is TGTGCCAGCAGCTTAGGCCTAGGGGGCAATGAGCAGTTCTTC. The variable domain in full, with the rest retrieved from reference TRBV7-2 and TRBJ2-1, is GAGVSQSPSNKVTEKGKDVELRCDPISGHTALYWYRQSLGQGLEFLIYFQGNSAPDKSGLPSDRFSAERTGGSVSTLTIQRTQQEDSAVYLCASSLGLGGNEQFFGPGTRLTVL.

This clonotype was observed a handful of times. The chain recombines TRBV5-1 with TRBJ1-2; 10 nucleotides match TRBD1. J lost 4 bases, V lost 4 bases, and 10 bases had no gene match. Looked up from germline, CDR1 is SGHRS and CDR2 is YFSETQ. CDR3 length: 16 residues. CDR3 loop: CASSPTGGNTLYGYTF. DNA for the CDR3: TGCGCCAGCAGCCCGACAGGGGGCAACACCCTCTATGGCTACACCTTC.

This clonotype has more than one count but fewer than ten. The chain couples TRBV5-1 to TRBJ1-2, with 7 nucleotides matching TRBD1. This CDR3 spans 15 amino acids. Trimming took 5 bases from V and 5 from J; bases not matched to a gene: 12. CDR1 is SGHRS and CDR2 is YFSETQ in the germline V gene. CDR3 sequence: CASSPDPGGGYGYTF. CDR3 DNA: TGCGCCAGCAGTCCAGACCCAGGGGGGGGTTATGGCTACACCTTC.

V is TRBV6-1 and J is TRBJ1-5, with TRBD1 matching 7 bases. The CDR3 loop spans 14 amino acids. The V gene's germline CDR1 is MNHNS and CDR2 SASEGT. V lost 5 bases, J lost 6 bases, and 7 bases stayed unmatched. The CDR3 DNA is TGTGCCAGCAGTTACGACAGGGAGGGTCAGCCCCAGCATTTT. Translating it yields CASSYDREGQPQHF.

This clonotype was picked up a small number of times. This chain connects TRBV5-1 to TRBJ1-1; D not resolved. This CDR3 comprises 16 residues. CDR1 is SGHRS, CDR2 YFSETQ, per germline. V shed 4 bases and J shed 0 bases, with 16 bases lying between them. Written as DNA, the CDR3 is TGCGCCAGCAGCGACGTAACGGGCACTATGAACACTGAAGCTTTCTTT. As protein: CASSDVTGTMNTEAFF. The full variable domain, rest sourced from reference TRBV5-1 and TRBJ1-1, is KAGVTQTPRYLIKTRGQQVTLSCSPISGHRSVSWYQQTPGQGLQFLFEYFSETQRNKGNFPGRFSGRQFSNSRSEMNVSTLELGDSALYLCASSDVTGTMNTEAFFGQGTRLTVV.

The chain is built from TRBV6-5 and TRBJ1-6; the match to TRBD1 covers 9 bases. Germline V CDR1 and CDR2: MNHEY, SVGAGI. Germline trimming cut 5 bases from V and 8 bases from J; bases unmatched to any gene: 7. The length of the CDR3 is 15 residues. The CDR3 DNA is TGTGCCAGCAGTCGTGGGACAGGGCAGGATTCACCCCTCCACTTT. It codes for CASSRGTGQDSPLHF.

J is TRBJ2-2 and V is TRBV10-3; 8 bases map to TRBD1. The V and J ends lost 3 bases and 2 bases, in that order; junction bases with no gene match: 5. Germline assignment: CDR1 ENHRY and CDR2 SYGVKD. This CDR3 comprises 16 residues. This CDR3 reads CAISDDRGFNTGELFF. The CDR3 DNA is TGTGCCATCAGTGACGACAGGGGCTTTAACACCGGGGAGCTGTTTTTT.

This clonotype occurred many times. The gene calls are TRBV5-6 and TRBJ2-3; D gene ambiguous. Germline V gene data show CDR1 as SGHDT and CDR2 as YYEEEE. The V and J ends lost 0 bases and 0 bases respectively, with 5 bases between them. The CDR3 sequence is 14 residues long. This CDR3 reads CASSLVVSTDTQYF. The DNA for the CDR3 is TGTGCCAGCAGCTTGGTAGTGAGCACAGATACGCAGTATTTT.

This clonotype was seen only once. The rearrangement joins TRBV7-9 to TRBJ1-1; D perhaps matches TRBD1 (6 bases). This CDR3 has 15 amino acids. Germline V CDR1 and CDR2: SEHNR, FQNEAQ (reference sequence). Trimming cost V 2 bases and J 5 bases, with 15 bases left between them. The CDR3: CASSLPDRPETEAFF. The CDR3 DNA reads TGTGCCAGCAGCTTACCGGACAGACCGGAAACTGAAGCTTTCTTT. The full variable domain, its missing parts supplied by reference TRBV7-9 and TRBJ1-1, is DTGVSQNPRHKITKRGQNVTFRCDPISEHNRLYWYRQTLGQGPEFLTYFQNEAQLEKSRLLSDRFSAERPKGSFSTLEIQRTEQGDSAMYLCASSLPDRPETEAFFGQGTRLTVV.

V is TRBV6-1 and J is TRBJ2-1, with TRBD2 matching over 11 bases. V lost 4 bases and J lost 3; bases outside the gene matches: 2. The CDR3 is made up of 15 amino acids. Germline assignment: CDR1 MNHNS and CDR2 SASEGT. The chain's CDR3 is CASSGGTSGYNEQFF. CDR3 in DNA: TGTGCCAGCAGTGGCGGGACTAGCGGCTACAATGAGCAGTTCTTC.

This clonotype came up many times. This chain joins TRBV5-1 and TRBJ2-5; TRBD2 matches 11 bases. This CDR3 has 14 residues. With V trimmed by 5 bases and J by 5 bases, 5 bases remained unmatched. From germline, CDR1 is SGHRS and CDR2 YFSETQ. The CDR3 region is CASSSTSGGETQYF. The CDR3 DNA reads as TGCGCCAGCAGTTCTACTAGCGGGGGTGAGACCCAGTACTTC.